The 10 T cell receptor beta chains given below trace back to one sample, sequenced in a study of Ad26.COV2.S vaccination and SARS-CoV-2 variants. The treatment denotes: 15 to 20 received Ad26.COV2.S at low or high dose, single or two shots; a few received placebo; per-sample allocation not given. The investigators took samples on day 63 after the first vaccine or placebo injection. TCRdb's copy holds only in-frame clones and misses some; the assay was immunoSEQ multiplex PCR. This sample carries hundreds of thousands of clones, roughly nine tenths of them seen once, and the ten largest clones take nearly 1.5%. The sample here was peripheral blood, taken in a trial of Ad26.COV2.S vaccine versus placebo. These receptors all stem from a person aged 18-65 years who received the Ad26.COV2.S COVID-19 vaccine or a placebo.

The gene calls are TRBV5-1 and TRBJ2-1; 7 nucleotides line up with TRBD2. Germline V gene lookup returns CDR1 SGHRS and CDR2 YFSETQ. The CDR3 spans 14 residues. The trim removed 6 bases at V and 5 bases at J, leaving 8 bases unmatched. Here the CDR3 reads CASKVSSGDNEQFF. In DNA, the CDR3 is TGCGCCAGCAAGGTATCTAGCGGAGACAATGAGCAGTTCTTC.

Of note for this clone: Different DNA sequences within this sample yield the same CDR3. The V and J genes are TRBV27 and TRBJ2-7; D is possibly TRBD1 (5 bases). This CDR3 comprises 13 residues. Germline lookup yields CDR1 MNHEY and CDR2 SMNVEV (reference sequence). The V end was cut by 3 bases, the J end by 3 bases, with 9 bases between. The CDR3 spells CASSFRESYEQYF. The CDR3 coding sequence is TGTGCCAGCAGTTTCAGGGAAAGCTACGAGCAGTACTTC.

This chain uses TRBV5-4 with TRBJ2-7; 7 bases are shared with TRBD1. Unmatched junction bases numbered 6, after V lost 0 bases and J lost 3 bases. The CDR3 totals 15 residues. Germline CDR1 is SGHNT and CDR2 is YYREEE (reference sequence). The CDR3 DNA follows: TGTGCCAGCAGCTTGGGGGGGACAGTGGGCTACGAGCAGTACTTC. This codes for CASSLGGTVGYEQYF.

The chain joins TRBV4-3 to TRBJ1-6; the match to TRBD1 covers 7 bases. Germline V gives CDR1 LGHNA, CDR2 YSLEER. This CDR3 comprises 15 residues. J was trimmed by 5 bases and V by 1 base; bases with no gene match: 2. This chain's CDR3 is CASSQGTGDNSPLHF. DNA for the CDR3: TGCGCCAGCAGCCAAGGTACAGGGGATAATTCACCCCTCCACTTT.

The V call is TRBV6-6, the J call TRBJ2-4; the D call may be TRBD1 or TRBD2 (5 bases each). The V gene's germline CDR1 is MNHNY and CDR2 SVGAGI (reference sequence). The CDR3 loop spans 15 amino acids. V was pared by 0 bases and J by 4 bases, with 10 bases between. In DNA form, the CDR3 reads TGTGCCAGCAGTTACTCGGGGGATCTTAAAAACATTCAGTACTTC. The encoded protein is CASSYSGDLKNIQYF.

This chain uses TRBV9 with TRBJ2-3, with TRBD2 matching 7 bases. The CDR3 extends over 13 amino acids. V lost 3 bases, J lost 8 bases, and 6 bases stayed unmatched. Germline V gene sequence: CDR1 SGDLS, CDR2 YYNGEE. CDR3 in amino acids: CASSGGTTGTQYF. CDR3 in DNA: TGTGCCAGCAGCGGCGGGACTACCGGTACGCAGTATTTT.

The chain links TRBV5-4 to TRBJ2-5; no firm D call. The CDR3 length is 15 residues. Trimming pared 0 bases from V and 9 bases from J, leaving 18 bases between. Germline V gene sequence: CDR1 SGHNT, CDR2 YYREEE (reference sequence). The CDR3 DNA reads as TGTGCCAGCAGCTTGGAATCCGGTGGGTTTAGGGCCCAGTACTTC. Its translation is CASSLESGGFRAQYF. The full variable domain, in which reference TRBV5-4 and TRBJ2-5 provide the parts outside the CDR3, is ETGVTQSPTHLIKTRGQQVTLRCSSQSGHNTVSWYQQALGQGPQFIFQYYREEENGRGNFPPRFSGLQFPNYSSELNVNALELDDSALYLCASSLESGGFRAQYFGPGTRLLVL.

This chain connects TRBV19 to TRBJ2-6; TRBD1 matches at 9 bases. Trimming at V came to 9 bases and at J to 10 bases, leaving 13 bases not matched to a gene. Per the germline V gene, CDR1 is LNHDA and CDR2 is SQIVND (reference sequence). The CDR3 has 15 amino acids. This CDR3 reads CASGQGNGAGNVLTF. The CDR3 bases are TGTGCCAGCGGACAGGGGAACGGAGCCGGGAACGTCCTGACTTTC.

This sequence joins TRBV4-2 and TRBJ2-4; D is undetermined. The CDR3 is 13 amino acids. V was clipped by 0 bases and J by 4 bases, with 4 bases between them. CDR1 is LGHNA and CDR2 is YNFKEQ in the germline V gene. The CDR3 DNA follows: TGTGCCAGCAGCCAAGAAGGAAAAAACATTCAGTACTTC. Protein sequence: CASSQEGKNIQYF.

The rearrangement joins TRBV7-9 to TRBJ1-5, with 8 bases matching TRBD1. Germline-derived CDR1 and CDR2 are SEHNR and FQNEAQ (reference sequence). Trimming at V came to 5 bases and at J to 2 bases, leaving 5 bases not matched to a gene. The CDR3 length is 15 residues. The CDR3 protein is CASSPDRVGNQPQHF. The CDR3 DNA sequence: TGTGCCAGCAGCCCGGACAGGGTCGGCAATCAGCCCCAGCATTTT.